This record concerns one T cell receptor (beta chain) sequence. The V gene's germline CDR1 is SGHNT and CDR2 YYREEE (reference sequence). V shed 0 bases, J shed 8 bases, and the junction held 2 bases outside the gene matches. CDR3 length equals 15 residues. The sample belongs to a study of cytomegalovirus exposure and HLA in healthy donors. It was with 60 Vbeta and 13 Jbeta primers that the PCR ran. The table came from immunoSEQ multiplex PCR; TCRdb's copy has only in-frame clones and leaves some out. The sample shows about 140,000 clones, 79% of them seen only once. What was sequenced was PBMCs. This TCR was sampled from a female donor in good health and CMV-seronegative. The rearrangement uses TRBV5-4 and TRBJ1-6, with 10 positions matching TRBD1. CDR3 bases: TGTGCCAGCAGCTTGGGTGGGACAGGGGATTCACCCCTCCACTTT. Residues: CASSLGGTGDSPLHF.